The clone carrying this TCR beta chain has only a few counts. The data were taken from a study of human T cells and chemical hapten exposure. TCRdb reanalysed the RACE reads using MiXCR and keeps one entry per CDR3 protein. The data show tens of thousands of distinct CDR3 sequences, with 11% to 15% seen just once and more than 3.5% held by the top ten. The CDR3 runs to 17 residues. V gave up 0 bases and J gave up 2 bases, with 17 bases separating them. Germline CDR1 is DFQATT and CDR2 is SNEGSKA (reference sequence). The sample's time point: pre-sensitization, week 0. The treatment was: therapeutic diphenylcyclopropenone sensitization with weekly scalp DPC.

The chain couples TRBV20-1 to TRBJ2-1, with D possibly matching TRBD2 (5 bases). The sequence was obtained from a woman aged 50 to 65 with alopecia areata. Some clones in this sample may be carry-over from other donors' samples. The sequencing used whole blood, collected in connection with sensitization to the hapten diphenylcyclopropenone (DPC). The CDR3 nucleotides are TGCAGTGCTAGAGATCTAGCCGGGCTCGCACCCTACAATGAGCAGTTCTTC. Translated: CSARDLAGLAPYNEQFF.